This TCR beta chain was recorded in a study of cytomegalovirus exposure and HLA in healthy donors. Study-wide results and limits: TRBV6-2, TRBV6-3 and some other V segments were excluded as indistinguishable. In vitro testing confirmed a few CMV-associated chains as specific for CMV antigens. V- and J-gene trimming of TCR beta was linked (in a later analysis) to a missense DCLRE1C variant.

V was clipped by 1 base and J by 7 bases, with 21 bases between them. CDR1 is SGHRS, CDR2 YFSETQ, per germline. This CDR3 comprises 17 residues. PCR was performed using 60 Vbeta and 13 Jbeta primers. This table comes from immunoSEQ multiplex PCR, and its TCRdb copy is limited to in-frame clones, with some not included. The table shows approximately 150,000 clones, with around 68% occurring only once. This clone was seen a single time. The antigen is not known. Sequenced sample: PBMCs. This chain links TRBV5-1 with TRBJ2-1, with D possibly matching TRBD2 (6 bases). This receptor was taken from a man between 25 and 39 years old in good health and CMV-seropositive. The CDR3 sequence is CASSLFLVLGSTNEQFF. The CDR3 DNA reads as TGCGCCAGCAGCTTGTTTTTGGTTCTCGGGAGCACGAATGAGCAGTTCTTC. Using reference TRBV5-1 and TRBJ2-1 for the parts outside the CDR3, the full variable domain is KAGVTQTPRYLIKTRGQQVTLSCSPISGHRSVSWYQQTPGQGLQFLFEYFSETQRNKGNFPGRFSGRQFSNSRSEMNVSTLELGDSALYLCASSLFLVLGSTNEQFFGPGTRLTVL.